This TCR beta chain was profiled in a study of human T cells and chemical hapten exposure (dated by TCRdb to the early 2020s). As for the study more broadly: For sensitization, 2% DPC in acetone was applied to a roughly 2 cm by roughly 2 cm area of upper inner arm skin. Most of the patients in the cohort were female, and the cohort covered alopecia areata with under or over 50% scalp involvement, alopecia totalis and alopecia universalis. In alopecia patients, the study followed how the peripheral blood TCR repertoire changed in vivo over primary and secondary sensitization to diphenylcyclopropenone (DPC), a hapten. Patient blood was sampled pre-sensitization (week 0) and at 2, 6 and about 24 weeks after DPC sensitization. Blood for TCR sequencing was provided by twenty-nine alopecia patients at one to four time points (pre-sensitization, 2, 6 and 24 weeks). Libraries were pooled for sequencing, and per-sample TCR yields varied mainly because of small differences in library volumes within the pool. Patch tests used Finn chambers with 0.01% DPC on the upper back, scored after 6 days by International Contact Dermatitis Research Group standards. Weekly therapeutic DPC doses were additionally applied to the scalp of patients throughout the roughly 22-week study period. General conclusions and limits of the study: Compared with pre-sensitization or healthy control sets, expanded TCRs formed significantly more large CDR3 similarity clusters, which is consistent with antigen-driven responses. Repeated subsampling changed both the strength of the expansion versus patch-test correlation and the threshold at which that correlation became significant. Alopecia, a presumed autoimmune disease, was present in all patients, so the immune response of the patients might differ from that of healthy individuals. No change with DPC sensitization was found in the number of TCRs above 1 in 1000 frequency, and no evidence of global repertoire structure alterations was found. Patch test score correlated positively with the number of PT1 expanded TCRs, reaching significance at thresholds 8, 16 and 32 but not at 4.

To prepare the library, RACE was applied. Sequencing took place on a NextSeq 500. During library preparation, unique molecular identifiers were attached to individual cDNA molecules so that TCRs could be counted in a quantitative, reproducible way. From each blood RNA sample, both TCR alpha and TCR beta chains were sequenced. The paper's processing steps were these. Samples had a median of roughly 91,000 TCRs, with a range from roughly 23,224 to 700,000. V, J and CDR3 annotation of the TCR reads was performed with the Decombinator software suite. Every sample was subsampled to the same number of TCRs (28,000) for the PS versus PT1 abundance plots. TCRs were defined as expanded if absent before sensitization and observed at least eight times at the 2-week time point. TCRdb reprocessed the public reads (quality trimming at Q25 with fastp, clone calling with MiXCR) and kept in-frame beta chains. Entries are consolidated by CDR3 protein sequence, retaining the most common genes and DNA. These V and J calls are TCRdb output, not the study's own analysis. The sample table holds 84,000 or so distinct CDR3 sequences, of which 9.5% to 13% were seen once. Roughly 2.3% of the sample goes to the ten largest clones.

This sample's time point label indicates: patch test 2, 6 weeks after DPC sensitization. The treatment or condition label, read with the paper, signifies: therapeutic diphenylcyclopropenone sensitization with weekly scalp DPC. At every patch-test visit, the blood draw took place before the patch test was put on. Eligible patients were aged 18 to 70, diagnosed with alopecia, deemed suitable for DPC therapy, and excluded if pregnant. Total RNA was extracted from unfractionated whole blood collected in Tempus Blood RNA tubes. With respect to this clonotype: Its antigen is currently not known. No much larger clone exists at a distance of one base, and base qualities are not known.

According to the germline V gene (reference sequence), CDR1 reads GTSNPN and CDR2 reads SVGIG. V gives up 0 bases and J gives up 8 bases, and the segment between their germline ends measures 13 bases. The CDR3, cysteine through phenylalanine, is 13 amino acids long. Just CDR3 DNA is preserved here, 39 bases in frame from base 1. Sequences were derived from whole blood, sampled in connection with sensitization to the hapten diphenylcyclopropenone (DPC). This clonotype originated in a woman younger than 45 with alopecia areata. Some clones in this sample may be carry-over from other donors' samples. The rearranged chain carries TRBV30 and TRBJ1-2; the D gene cannot be resolved reliably. DNA sequence: TGTGCCTGGAGTGTACCACAGTCGAGAGGCTACACCTTC. This sequence encodes CAWSVPQSRGYTF.